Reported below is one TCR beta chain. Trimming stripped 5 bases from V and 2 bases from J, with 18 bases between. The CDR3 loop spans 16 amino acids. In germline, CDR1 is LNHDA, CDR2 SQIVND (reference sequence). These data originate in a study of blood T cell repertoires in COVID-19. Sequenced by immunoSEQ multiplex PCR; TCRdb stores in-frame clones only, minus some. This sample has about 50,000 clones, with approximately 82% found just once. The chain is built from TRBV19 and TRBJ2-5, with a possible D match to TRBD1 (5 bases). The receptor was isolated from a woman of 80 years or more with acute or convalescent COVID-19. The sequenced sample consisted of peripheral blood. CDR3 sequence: CASSPRPRGSQETQYF. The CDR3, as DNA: TGTGCCAGTAGTCCCAGACCTAGGGGATCGCAAGAGACCCAGTACTTC.